This entry features one TCR beta chain sequence. The germline V gene has CDR1 SQVTM and CDR2 ANQGSEA. V gave up 4 bases and J gave up 4 bases; unmatched junction bases: 5. The CDR3 is 14 residues long. The sample comes from a study of blood T cell repertoires in COVID-19. Across the whole study: The origin of the acute and convalescent COVID-19 samples was the United States, Italy and Spain. The cDNA or gDNA used as material had been derived from T cells, B-cell-depleted T cells, or PBMCs.

In the source study's methods: Reference gene primer amplification gave nucleated cell count estimates. Data came from immunoSEQ multiplex PCR; TCRdb stores just in-frame clones and leaves some out. V, J and clone size are taken as reported in that table, and D and trimming were inferred from the DNA itself. Of a few hundred thousand clones listed, roughly nine tenths are singletons. The rearrangement uses TRBV29-1 and TRBJ2-2, with 8 nucleotides matching TRBD1. This clonotype originated in a man in his fifties or sixties with acute or convalescent COVID-19. Sequenced sample: peripheral blood. CDR3: CSVVTGVPTGELFF. The CDR3 nucleotides read TGCAGCGTTGTGACAGGGGTTCCCACCGGGGAGCTGTTTTTT.